The rows below give T cell receptor beta chains drawn from one sample of a study of blood T cell repertoires in COVID-19. TCRdb's copy holds only in-frame clones and misses some; the assay was immunoSEQ multiplex PCR. The sample holds some 190,000 clones; roughly four fifths are singletons and the top ten take around an eighth. Sequencing used peripheral blood. These receptors all stem from a woman between 50 and 59 years old with acute or convalescent COVID-19. CDR3s leave out the opening cysteine and the closing phenylalanine or tryptophan.

CDR3 length | V gene | CDR3 protein
14 | TRBV28 | ASSETGETYNQPQH
12 | TRBV29-1 | SVISGSMADTQY
14 | TRBV7-8 | ASSYGFGSGSYEQY
12 | TRBV5-1 | ASSPLEGASGYT
12 | TRBV18 | ASSPQPSAYEQY
9 | TRBV12-3/TRBV12-4 | ASSTRVRAF
14 | TRBV20-1 | SASDWAGANTGELF
14 | TRBV4-1 | ASSQESGVTNSPLH
11 | TRBV4-1 | ASSPNRRNGYT
13 | TRBV5-1 | ASSLMGGANYGYT
12 | TRBV11-3 | ASSLGGQNTEAF
12 | TRBV11-2 | ASSLVISGLEQY
15 | TRBV5-8 | ASSPASNGLAKNIQY
12 | TRBV19 | ASSISGGLYEQY
13 | TRBV18 | ASSQQGGGNSPLH
15 | TRBV24-1 | ATSEASGTSSYNEQF
12 | TRBV11-2 | ASSLAGQGHEQY
10 | TRBV27 | ASSLSWDTLT
13 | TRBV7-2 | ASSPGTGSGNEQF
17 | TRBV23-1 | ASSPPLQGSHDSNQPQH